A selection of T cell receptor beta chains follows, all from one sample in a study of CD8+CD57+ T cells in acquired aplastic anemia. TCRdb reanalysed the reads using MiXCR and keeps one entry per CDR3 protein. The data show about 210,000 distinct CDR3 sequences, with 61% seen just once and over 25% held by the top ten. Sequences were obtained from sorted CD4+, CD8+, or CD8+CD57+ T cells (not recorded which) from PBMCs. The receptors originated from a human donor in good health. Each CDR3 is given with its conserved first and last residue. A D gene is named only where the DNA matches it firmly. Clone size, where shown, is once, few, many, or a class for clones that have expanded.

J gene,D gene,clone size,V gene,CDR3 protein,CDR3 DNA
TRBJ2-7,TRBD1,.,TRBV7-2,CASTSGTDSYERYF,TGTGCCAGCACCTCGGGGACAGACTCCTACGAGCGGTACTTC
TRBJ2-7,TRBD2,.,TRBV24-1,CATSDTRTSGSVGEQYF,TGTGCCACCAGTGATACCCGGACTAGCGGGAGCGTGGGCGAGCAGTACTTC
TRBJ2-1,.,.,TRBV6-4,CASSESEEAGNEQFF,TGTGCCAGCAGTGAGAGTGAGGAGGCCGGCAATGAGCAGTTCTTC
TRBJ2-3,TRBD1,.,TRBV19,CASSEGQGAIPDTQYF,TGTGCCAGTAGTGAAGGACAGGGGGCTATTCCAGATACGCAGTATTTT
TRBJ2-3,.,few,TRBV7-8,CASSPEGGDTQYF,TGTGCCAGCAGCCCAGAGGGGGGGGATACGCAGTATTTT
TRBJ2-1,TRBD2,.,TRBV5-1,CASSVGTSGDNEQFF,TGCGCCAGCAGCGTCGGGACTAGCGGGGACAATGAGCAGTTCTTC
TRBJ2-2,.,.,TRBV7-9,CASRVSGELFF,TGTGCCAGCAGGGTTAGCGGGGAGCTGTTTTTT
TRBJ1-5,TRBD1,.,TRBV7-2,CASSLVNMGQNNQPQHF,TGTGCCAGCAGCTTAGTGAACATGGGACAGAATAATCAGCCCCAGCATTTT
TRBJ1-1,.,.,TRBV15,CATSSDGSYTEAFF,TGTGCCACCAGCAGTGATGGGTCCTACACTGAAGCTTTCTTT
TRBJ1-2,TRBD1,many,TRBV2,CASSPWTGVEWDYGYTF,TGTGCCAGCAGTCCCTGGACAGGGGTAGAGTGGGACTATGGCTACACCTTC
TRBJ2-3,TRBD2,.,TRBV5-1,CASSVRLAGSTDTQYF,TGCGCCAGCAGCGTCCGACTAGCGGGGAGCACAGATACGCAGTATTTT